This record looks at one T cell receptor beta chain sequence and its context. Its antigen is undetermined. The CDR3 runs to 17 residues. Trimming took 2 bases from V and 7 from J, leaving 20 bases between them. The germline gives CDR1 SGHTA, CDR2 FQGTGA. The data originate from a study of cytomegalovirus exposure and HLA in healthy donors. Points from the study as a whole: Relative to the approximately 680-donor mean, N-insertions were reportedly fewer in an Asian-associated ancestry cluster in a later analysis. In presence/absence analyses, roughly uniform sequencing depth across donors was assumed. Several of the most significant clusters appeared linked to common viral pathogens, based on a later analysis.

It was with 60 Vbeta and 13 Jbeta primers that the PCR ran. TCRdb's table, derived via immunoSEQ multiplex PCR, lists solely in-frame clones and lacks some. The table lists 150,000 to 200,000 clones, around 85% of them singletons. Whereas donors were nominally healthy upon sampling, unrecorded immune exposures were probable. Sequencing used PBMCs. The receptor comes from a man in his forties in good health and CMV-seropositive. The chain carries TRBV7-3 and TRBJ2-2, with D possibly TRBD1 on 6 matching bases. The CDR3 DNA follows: TGTGCCAGCAGCTTACATCAGGGGCGCTGGGGAAGCGGGGAGCTGTTTTTT. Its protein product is CASSLHQGRWGSGELFF.